This T cell receptor (beta chain) was documented in a study of post-analysis software for immune sequencing data. Unique molecular identifiers were built into the TCR beta cDNA libraries. Roughly 500,000 cDNA molecules were obtained per 1 to 10 million input T cells. MiXCR was run by TCRdb on the PCR reads, yielding one entry per CDR3 protein. The table lists hundreds of thousands of distinct CDR3 sequences, about 27% of them singletons, with 0.56% in the top ten. About this clonotype: What it binds is unknown.

Study-level results: Significantly lower normalized Chao1 diversity was seen in multiple sclerosis patients than in controls. Analysis by F measure revealed that same-batch samples clustered strongly together.

What was sequenced was blood. The origin of this receptor is a girl between 5 and 17 years old with multiple sclerosis.

The CDR3 loop is CASTPGGDQETQYF. The CDR3, as DNA: TGTGCCAGCACCCCTGGCGGGGACCAAGAGACCCAGTACTTC. This rearrangement joins TRBV6-5 to TRBJ2-5; a weak D match, TRBD2 (6 bases). Trimming left V 7 bases short and J 0 bases short, with 12 bases between. Germline CDR1 is MNHEY and CDR2 is SVGAGI. CDR3 length equals 14 residues.